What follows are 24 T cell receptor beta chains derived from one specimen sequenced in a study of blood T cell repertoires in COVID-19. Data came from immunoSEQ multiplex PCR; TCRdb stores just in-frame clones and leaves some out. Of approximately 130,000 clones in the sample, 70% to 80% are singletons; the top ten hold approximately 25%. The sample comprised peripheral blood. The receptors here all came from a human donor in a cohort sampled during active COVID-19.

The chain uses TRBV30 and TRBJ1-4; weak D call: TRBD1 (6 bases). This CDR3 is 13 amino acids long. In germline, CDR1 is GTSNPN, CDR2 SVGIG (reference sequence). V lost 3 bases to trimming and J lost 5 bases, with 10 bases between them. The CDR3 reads CAWRRTENEKLFF. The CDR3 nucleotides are TGTGCCTGGAGGAGGACAGAGAATGAAAAACTGTTTTTT.

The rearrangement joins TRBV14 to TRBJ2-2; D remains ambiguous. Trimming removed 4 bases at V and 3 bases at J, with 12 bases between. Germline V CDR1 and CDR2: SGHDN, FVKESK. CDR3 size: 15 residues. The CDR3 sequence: CASSPLRVYTGELFF. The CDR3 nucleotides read TGTGCCAGCAGCCCGCTCCGGGTCTACACCGGGGAGCTGTTTTTT.

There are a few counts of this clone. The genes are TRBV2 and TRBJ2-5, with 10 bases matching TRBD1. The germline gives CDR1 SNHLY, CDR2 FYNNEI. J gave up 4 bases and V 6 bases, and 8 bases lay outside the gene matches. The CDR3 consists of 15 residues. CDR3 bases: TGTGCCAGCAGCATGACAGGGGGCGCGGGAGAGACCCAGTACTTC. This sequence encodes CASSMTGGAGETQYF. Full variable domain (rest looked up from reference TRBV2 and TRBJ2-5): EPEVTQTPSHQVTQMGQEVILRCVPISNHLYFYWYRQILGQKVEFLVSFYNNEISEKSEIFDDQFSVERPDGSNFTLKIRSTKLEDSAMYFCASSMTGGAGETQYFGPGTRLLVL.

The CDR3: CAISESGGVEQYF. CDR3 DNA sequence: TGTGCCATCAGTGAGTCGGGAGGTGTCGAGCAGTACTTC. The chain joins TRBV10-3 to TRBJ2-7; perhaps TRBD2 as D (6 bases). This CDR3 comprises 13 residues. Germline V gene lookup returns CDR1 ENHRY and CDR2 SYGVKD. The V and J ends lost 0 bases and 6 bases respectively, with 9 bases between them.

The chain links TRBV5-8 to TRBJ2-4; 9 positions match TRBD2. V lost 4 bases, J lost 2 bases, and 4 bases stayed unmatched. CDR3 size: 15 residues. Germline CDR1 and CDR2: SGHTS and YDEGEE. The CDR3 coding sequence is TGTGCCAGCAGCCGAAGCGGGGGGCCCAAAAACATTCAGTACTTC. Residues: CASSRSGGPKNIQYF.

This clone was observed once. The CDR3 loop is CASSSGQIPNTIYF. The DNA of the CDR3 is TGTGCCAGCAGCTCAGGACAGATTCCAAACACCATATATTTT. This chain uses TRBV7-9 with TRBJ1-3; D is perhaps TRBD1 (6 bases). This CDR3 region has 14 residues. Trimming took off 4 bases at V and 6 bases at J, with 13 bases between the two ends. Germline loops: CDR1 SEHNR, CDR2 FQNEAQ (reference sequence).

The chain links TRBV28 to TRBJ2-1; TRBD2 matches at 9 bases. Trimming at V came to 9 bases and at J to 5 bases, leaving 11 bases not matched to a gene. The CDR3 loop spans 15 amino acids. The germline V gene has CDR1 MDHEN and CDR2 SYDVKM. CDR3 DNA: TGTGCCAGTGTTGAGCGGGAGGACCTGAACAATGAGCAGTTCTTC. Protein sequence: CASVEREDLNNEQFF.

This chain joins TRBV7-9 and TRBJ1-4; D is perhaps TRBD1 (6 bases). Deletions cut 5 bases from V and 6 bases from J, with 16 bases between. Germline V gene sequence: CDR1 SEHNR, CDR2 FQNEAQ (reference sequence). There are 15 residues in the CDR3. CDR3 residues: CASSPYGTRDEKLFF. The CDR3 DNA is TGTGCCAGCAGCCCATACGGGACAAGAGATGAAAAACTGTTTTTT.

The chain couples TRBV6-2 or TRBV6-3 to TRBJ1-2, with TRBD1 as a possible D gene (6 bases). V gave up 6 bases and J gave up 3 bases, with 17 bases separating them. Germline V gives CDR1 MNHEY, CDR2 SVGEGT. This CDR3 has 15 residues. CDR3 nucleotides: TGTGCCAGCAGCCCTAGCGGACAGAATTACTATGGCTACACCTTC. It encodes CASSPSGQNYYGYTF.

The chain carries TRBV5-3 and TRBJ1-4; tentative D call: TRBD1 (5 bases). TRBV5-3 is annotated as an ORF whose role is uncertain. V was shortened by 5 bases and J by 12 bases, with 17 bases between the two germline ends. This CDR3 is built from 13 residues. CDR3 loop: CARSTGRGGELFF. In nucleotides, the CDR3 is TGTGCCAGAAGTACGGGTCGGGGGGGAGAACTGTTTTTT.

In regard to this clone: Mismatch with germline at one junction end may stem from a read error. The CDR3 here is CASSPGTSYQETQYF. The DNA of the CDR3 is TGTGCTAGCAGCCCAGGGACTTCTTATCAAGAGACCCAGTACTTC. The rearrangement uses TRBV7-7 and TRBJ2-5; a weak D match, TRBD2 (6 bases). The CDR3 length is 15 residues. Germline assignment: CDR1 SSHAT and CDR2 FNYEAQ (reference sequence).

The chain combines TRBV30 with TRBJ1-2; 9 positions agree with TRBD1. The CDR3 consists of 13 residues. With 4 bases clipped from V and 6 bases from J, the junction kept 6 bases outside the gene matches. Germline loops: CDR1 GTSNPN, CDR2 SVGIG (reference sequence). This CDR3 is CAWTRQGVDGYTF. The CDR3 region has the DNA TGTGCCTGGACTAGACAGGGGGTTGATGGCTACACCTTC.

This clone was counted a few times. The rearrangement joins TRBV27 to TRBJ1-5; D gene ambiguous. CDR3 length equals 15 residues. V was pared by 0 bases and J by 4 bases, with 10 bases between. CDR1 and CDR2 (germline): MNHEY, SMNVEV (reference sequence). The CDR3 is CASSLSNGENQPQHF. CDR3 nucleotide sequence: TGTGCCAGCAGTTTATCGAACGGGGAGAATCAGCCCCAGCATTTT.

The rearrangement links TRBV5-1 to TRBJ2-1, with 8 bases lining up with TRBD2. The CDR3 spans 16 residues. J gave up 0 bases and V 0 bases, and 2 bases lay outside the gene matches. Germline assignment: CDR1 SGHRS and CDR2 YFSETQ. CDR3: CASSLVRGGSYNEQFF. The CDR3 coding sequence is TGCGCCAGCAGCTTGGTTCGGGGGGGCTCCTACAATGAGCAGTTCTTC. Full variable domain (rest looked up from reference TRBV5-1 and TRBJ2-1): KAGVTQTPRYLIKTRGQQVTLSCSPISGHRSVSWYQQTPGQGLQFLFEYFSETQRNKGNFPGRFSGRQFSNSRSEMNVSTLELGDSALYLCASSLVRGGSYNEQFFGPGTRLTVL.

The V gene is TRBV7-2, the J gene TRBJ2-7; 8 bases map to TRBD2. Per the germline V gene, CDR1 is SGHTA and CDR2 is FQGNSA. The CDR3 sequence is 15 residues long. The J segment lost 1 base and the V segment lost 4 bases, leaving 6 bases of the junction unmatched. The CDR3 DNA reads TGTGCCAGCAGCTACCGGGGGGGGATTTCCTACGAGCAGTACTTC. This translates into CASSYRGGISYEQYF.

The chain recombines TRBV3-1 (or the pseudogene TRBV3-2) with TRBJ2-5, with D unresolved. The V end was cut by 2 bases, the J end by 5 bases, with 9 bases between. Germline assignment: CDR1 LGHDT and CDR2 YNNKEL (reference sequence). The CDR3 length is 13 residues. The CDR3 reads CASSQSSVETQYF. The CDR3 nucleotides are TGTGCCAGCAGCCAATCTAGTGTTGAGACCCAGTACTTC.

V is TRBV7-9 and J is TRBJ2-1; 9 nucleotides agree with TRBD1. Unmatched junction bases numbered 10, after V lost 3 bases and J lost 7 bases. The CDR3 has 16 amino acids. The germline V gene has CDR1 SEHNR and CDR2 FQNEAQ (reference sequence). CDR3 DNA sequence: TGTGCCAGCAGCTTTAGTGGACGGACAGGGGTTAATGAGCAGTTCTTC. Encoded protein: CASSFSGRTGVNEQFF.

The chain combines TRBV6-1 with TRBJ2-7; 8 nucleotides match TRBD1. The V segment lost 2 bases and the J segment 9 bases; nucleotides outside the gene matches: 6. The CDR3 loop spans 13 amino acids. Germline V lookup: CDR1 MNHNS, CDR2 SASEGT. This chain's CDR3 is CASSEWTGSPQYF. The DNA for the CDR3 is TGTGCCAGCAGTGAATGGACAGGGTCGCCGCAGTACTTC.

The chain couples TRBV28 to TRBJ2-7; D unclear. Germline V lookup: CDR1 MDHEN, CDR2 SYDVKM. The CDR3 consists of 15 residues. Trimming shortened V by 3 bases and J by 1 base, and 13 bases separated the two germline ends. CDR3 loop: CASSFAEKRSYEQYF. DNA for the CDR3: TGTGCCAGCAGTTTCGCGGAGAAAAGATCCTACGAGCAGTACTTC.

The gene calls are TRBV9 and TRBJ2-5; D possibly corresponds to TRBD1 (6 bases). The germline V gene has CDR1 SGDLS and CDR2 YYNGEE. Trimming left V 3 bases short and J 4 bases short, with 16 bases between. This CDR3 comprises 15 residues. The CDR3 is CASSGGQSGRETQYF. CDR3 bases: TGTGCCAGCAGCGGAGGACAGTCAGGCCGAGAGACCCAGTACTTC.

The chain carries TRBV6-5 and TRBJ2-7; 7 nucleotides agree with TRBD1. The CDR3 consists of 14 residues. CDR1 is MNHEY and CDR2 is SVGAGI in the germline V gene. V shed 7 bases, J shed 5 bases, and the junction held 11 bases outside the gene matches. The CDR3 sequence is CASTEQGTANEQYF. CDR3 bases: TGTGCCAGCACAGAACAGGGGACGGCGAACGAGCAGTACTTC.

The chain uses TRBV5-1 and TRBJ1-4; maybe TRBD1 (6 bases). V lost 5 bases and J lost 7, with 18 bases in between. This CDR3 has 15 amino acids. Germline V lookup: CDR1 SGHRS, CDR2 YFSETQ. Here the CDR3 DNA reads TGCGCCAGCAGGCCGGAACAGGGTCTAGGTGAAAAACTGTTTTTT. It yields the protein CASRPEQGLGEKLFF.

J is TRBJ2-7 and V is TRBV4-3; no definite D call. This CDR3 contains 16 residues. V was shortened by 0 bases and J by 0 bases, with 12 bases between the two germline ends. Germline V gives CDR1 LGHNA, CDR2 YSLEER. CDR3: CASSQESFGGSYEQYF. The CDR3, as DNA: TGCGCCAGCAGCCAAGAATCGTTCGGCGGCTCCTACGAGCAGTACTTC.

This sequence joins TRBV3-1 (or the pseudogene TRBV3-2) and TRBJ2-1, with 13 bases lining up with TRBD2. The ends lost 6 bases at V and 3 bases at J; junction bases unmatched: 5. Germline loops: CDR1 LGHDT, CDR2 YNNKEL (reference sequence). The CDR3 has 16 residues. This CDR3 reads CASSRRTSGSYNEQFF. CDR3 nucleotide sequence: TGTGCCAGCAGTCGAAGGACTAGCGGGAGCTACAATGAGCAGTTCTTC.